The present entry profiles one T cell receptor (beta chain) with its context. The antigen is unknown. What was sequenced were expressed TCRB transcripts, since all of the isolated RNA had been reverse transcribed. The protocol was immunoSEQ multiplex PCR, while the TCRdb copy is restricted to in-frame clones and leaves out a portion. The profile shows almost 350,000 clones, around a fifth of them singletons. This entry is derived from a study of beta chain features in type 1 diabetes. General study findings and limits: Cells carrying high TCR expression could end up over-represented when cDNA is sequenced.

Losses at the gene ends were 1 base for V and 2 bases for J; bases not matched to a gene: 7. The germline gives CDR1 LGHNA, CDR2 YNFKEQ. The CDR3 is 16 residues long. Sorted CD4+ subsets: naive, central memory, regulatory, stem cell-like memory (CD45RO/CCR7/CD25/CD127/CD95/CD27 panel). This sequence was found in a young woman in good health. Material: naive CD4+ T cells from blood. This chain connects TRBV4-2 to TRBJ2-7, with 8 bases identical to TRBD2. CDR3 bases: TGTGCCAGCAGCCAAGTTGCAACTAGCGGAACCTACGAGCAGTACTTC. Translating it yields CASSQVATSGTYEQYF.